The 12 T cell receptor beta chains in this list originate from one sample, sequenced in a study of neurological immune-mediated disorders. TCRdb analysed the 5' RACE reads with MiXCR anew, one entry per CDR3 protein. The sample yields roughly 27,000 distinct CDR3 sequences, 2% to 2.5% seen once. Sequencing was performed on PBMCs. These receptors were obtained from a woman between 45 and 65 years old with multiple sclerosis.

This clonotype occurred many times. V and J are TRBV10-3 and TRBJ2-3; D is perhaps TRBD1 (5 bases). Germline V gives CDR1 ENHRY, CDR2 SYGVKD. V gave up 0 bases and J gave up 8 bases, with 12 bases separating them. The CDR3 loop spans 14 amino acids. The CDR3: CAISESGQFSTQYF. In DNA, the CDR3 is TGTGCCATCAGTGAGTCGGGGCAGTTTTCTACGCAGTATTTT.

In its sample, this clonotype is medium-sized. The genes are TRBV10-3 and TRBJ2-2; D is perhaps TRBD1 (5 bases). The V gene's germline CDR1 is ENHRY and CDR2 SYGVKD. The V end lost 4 bases, the J end lost 5 bases, and 11 bases lay between the germline ends. This CDR3 spans 14 amino acids. The CDR3 spells CAISVDNDTGELFF. The CDR3 bases are TGTGCCATCAGTGTGGACAATGATACCGGGGAGCTGTTTTTT.

This clonotype was recorded at least ten times. In DNA form, the CDR3 reads TGCAGCGTTCCTGCTCAGGGAATGGATGGCTACACCTTC. It encodes CSVPAQGMDGYTF. V and J are TRBV29-1 and TRBJ1-2, with D perhaps TRBD1 (5 bases). V lost 5 bases and J lost 6, with 16 bases in between. Germline values: CDR1 SQVTM, CDR2 ANQGSEA. The CDR3 is 13 amino acids.

This clonotype was counted many times. This chain uses TRBV20-1 with TRBJ2-7, with 8 bases fitting TRBD2. The CDR3 has 14 residues. Per germline, CDR1 DFQATT and CDR2 SNEGSKA (reference sequence). V shed 6 bases and J 0 bases; nucleotides not matched to a gene: 7. Written as DNA, the CDR3 is TGCAGTGCGGCCATAGCGGGGAGCTCCTACGAGCAGTACTTC. Translation gives CSAAIAGSSYEQYF.

Many counts were recorded for this clonotype. The chain joins TRBV6-5 to TRBJ1-1, with 8 bases aligning to TRBD1. The CDR3 is 17 amino acids. Germline assignment: CDR1 MNHEY and CDR2 SVGAGI. With V trimmed by 6 bases and J by 0 bases, 12 bases remained unmatched. CDR3: CASSPSTGELMNTEAFF. The DNA of the CDR3 is TGTGCCAGCAGCCCCTCGACAGGGGAGCTAATGAACACTGAAGCTTTCTTT.

This clonotype was recorded at least ten times. V and J are TRBV4-1 and TRBJ2-6; D gene uncertain. V lost 4 bases and J lost 0, with 4 bases in between. Germline-derived CDR1 and CDR2 are MGHRA and YSYEKL. CDR3 length: 14 residues. In DNA, the CDR3 is TGCGCCAGCAGCCTGGGCTCTGGGGCCAACGTCCTGACTTTC. This codes for CASSLGSGANVLTF.

This clonotype was recorded many times. V is TRBV5-1 and J is TRBJ1-1, with D perhaps TRBD1 (5 bases). CDR3 length: 14 amino acids. Trimming took 6 bases from V and 2 from J, leaving 14 bases between them. The V gene's germline CDR1 is SGHRS and CDR2 YFSETQ. The CDR3 region has the DNA TGCGCCAGCATTCGGGGGGACTCCAACACTGAAGCTTTCTTT. It translates to CASIRGDSNTEAFF.

This clonotype was seen ten or more times. V usage is TRBV7-9 and J usage is TRBJ1-5; TRBD1 might be the D (5 bases). The V end lost 3 bases, the J end lost 2 bases, and 8 bases lay between the germline ends. The CDR3 has 14 residues. Germline V gives CDR1 SEHNR, CDR2 FQNEAQ (reference sequence). The CDR3 spells CASSFDSGNQPQHF. The CDR3 coding sequence is TGTGCCAGCAGCTTCGACAGCGGCAATCAGCCCCAGCATTTT. Combining the CDR3 with reference TRBV7-9 and TRBJ1-5 gives the whole variable domain DTGVSQNPRHKITKRGQNVTFRCDPISEHNRLYWYRQTLGQGPEFLTYFQNEAQLEKSRLLSDRFSAERPKGSFSTLEIQRTEQGDSAMYLCASSFDSGNQPQHFGDGTRLSIL.

In this sample, this clonotype turned up many times. The chain couples TRBV7-3 to TRBJ2-3; a weak D match, TRBD1 (5 bases). CDR1 SGHTA and CDR2 FQGTGA come from the germline V gene. Deletions cut 5 bases from V and 5 bases from J, with 11 bases between. This CDR3 region has 13 residues. The CDR3 protein is CASSPGHKDTQYF. CDR3 DNA: TGTGCCAGCAGCCCCGGACATAAAGATACGCAGTATTTT.

This clonotype was detected only a few times. At one of its ends the junction is not consistent with the germline gene, which may arise from a read error. The rearrangement links TRBV20-1 to TRBJ1-6; D unresolved. This CDR3 has 13 amino acids. Germline V gives CDR1 DFQATT, CDR2 SNEGSKA (reference sequence). Here the CDR3 DNA reads TGCAGTGCCAGGCCACGGGAGAATTCACCCCTCAACTTT. Translation: CSARPRENSPLNF.

This clonotype was seen at least ten times. V and J are TRBV25-1 and TRBJ1-2; no clear D gene. The CDR3 length is 12 residues. Trimming cost V 7 bases and J 4 bases, with 10 bases left between them. The germline CDR1 and CDR2 sequences are MGHDK and SYGVNS. CDR3 bases: TGTGCCAGCACCAACGGAAGCTATGGCTACACCTTC. Amino acid sequence: CASTNGSYGYTF.

This clonotype has at least ten counts. The chain recombines TRBV11-2 with TRBJ2-1, with D possibly matching TRBD1 (7 bases). Germline CDR1 SGHAT, CDR2 FQNNGV. This CDR3 spans 15 amino acids. Trimming pared 4 bases from V and 4 bases from J, leaving 14 bases between. This CDR3 is CASSSGPGGYNEQFF. CDR3 coding DNA: TGTGCCAGCAGCTCCGGCCCAGGGGGGTACAATGAGCAGTTCTTC.